Listed below are T cell receptor beta chains from one sample, sequenced in a study of cytomegalovirus exposure and HLA in healthy donors. The assay was immunoSEQ multiplex PCR, and TCRdb's table has in-frame clones only and misses some. Counted here are hundreds of thousands of clones, around 75% occurring once; the ten biggest clones make up roughly 2%. Sequenced sample: PBMCs. These receptor sequences come from a woman in her twenties or thirties in good health and CMV-seronegative. The CDR3 runs from the conserved cysteine through the conserved F or W. A D gene is named only where the DNA matches it firmly. A clone size is listed for some rows: how often the clone was seen (once, few, many), or a class if it is expanded.

V gene: TRBV5-4; D gene: TRBD1; clone size: .; J gene: TRBJ1-2; CDR3 protein: CASSLAISQGSYGYTF; CDR3 DNA: TGTGCCAGCAGCTTGGCCATTTCACAGGGGAGCTATGGCTACACCTTC
V gene: TRBV5-4; D gene: .; clone size: .; J gene: TRBJ2-1; CDR3 protein: CASSPDYYNEQFF; CDR3 DNA: TGTGCCAGCAGCCCGGACTACTACAATGAGCAGTTCTTC
V gene: TRBV10-2; D gene: .; clone size: .; J gene: TRBJ2-7; CDR3 protein: CASSESRGHAYEQYF; CDR3 DNA: TGCGCCAGCAGTGAGTCGAGAGGGCACGCCTACGAGCAGTACTTC
V gene: TRBV2; D gene: .; clone size: few; J gene: TRBJ2-3; CDR3 protein: CASKEGGRGSTDTQYF; CDR3 DNA: TGTGCCAGCAAGGAGGGGGGGCGGGGGAGCACAGATACGCAGTATTTT
V gene: TRBV19; D gene: .; clone size: few; J gene: TRBJ1-1; CDR3 protein: CATSTSGNTEAFF; CDR3 DNA: TGTGCCACCTCCACAAGCGGGAACACTGAAGCTTTCTTT
V gene: TRBV18; D gene: .; clone size: .; J gene: TRBJ1-5; CDR3 protein: CASSPSRDEQPQHF; CDR3 DNA: TGTGCCAGCTCACCGAGCAGGGATGAACAGCCCCAGCATTTT
V gene: TRBV11-2; D gene: .; clone size: .; J gene: TRBJ2-7; CDR3 protein: CASSSGGRVSYEQYF; CDR3 DNA: TGTGCCAGCAGCTCGGGTGGCAGGGTATCCTACGAGCAGTACTTC
V gene: TRBV11-2; D gene: TRBD2; clone size: few; J gene: TRBJ2-3; CDR3 protein: CASSVGTSAQYF; CDR3 DNA: TGTGCCAGCAGCGTCGGGACTAGCGCACAGTATTTT
V gene: TRBV2; D gene: .; clone size: .; J gene: TRBJ1-6; CDR3 protein: CASSAEAGSNSPLHF; CDR3 DNA: TGTGCCAGCAGCGCTGAAGCAGGTTCAAATTCACCCCTCCACTTT
V gene: TRBV27; D gene: TRBD1; clone size: .; J gene: TRBJ1-6; CDR3 protein: CASTPTGEGSPLHF; CDR3 DNA: TGTGCCAGCACCCCGACAGGGGAGGGTTCACCCCTCCACTTT
V gene: TRBV30; D gene: .; clone size: .; J gene: TRBJ1-1; CDR3 protein: CAWSAGGVRNTEAFF; CDR3 DNA: TGTGCCTGGAGTGCGGGGGGTGTAAGGAACACTGAAGCTTTCTTT
V gene: TRBV27; D gene: .; clone size: .; J gene: TRBJ1-5; CDR3 protein: CASSPNSYSNQPQHF; CDR3 DNA: TGTGCCAGCAGTCCCAACTCTTATAGCAATCAGCCCCAGCATTTT
V gene: TRBV21-1; D gene: .; clone size: .; J gene: TRBJ2-2; CDR3 protein: CASSPSRGRGNTGELFF; CDR3 DNA: TGTGCCAGCAGCCCTAGTAGGGGGAGGGGGAACACCGGGGAGCTGTTTTTT
V gene: TRBV27; D gene: .; clone size: .; J gene: TRBJ2-1; CDR3 protein: CASSLNLVRWFF; CDR3 DNA: TGTGCCAGCAGTTTGAATTTGGTGAGGTGGTTCTTC
V gene: TRBV5-1; D gene: TRBD1; clone size: few; J gene: TRBJ2-1; CDR3 protein: CASSPGQGLYNEQFF; CDR3 DNA: TGCGCCAGCAGCCCGGGACAGGGGCTCTACAATGAGCAGTTCTTC
V gene: TRBV19; D gene: TRBD2; clone size: .; J gene: TRBJ2-3; CDR3 protein: CASSHLAGGSTDTQYF; CDR3 DNA: TGTGCCAGTAGTCACCTAGCGGGAGGGAGCACAGATACGCAGTATTTT
V gene: TRBV5-6; D gene: .; clone size: .; J gene: TRBJ2-7; CDR3 protein: CASSPGQGEQYF; CDR3 DNA: TGTGCCAGCAGCCCTGGTCAGGGCGAGCAGTACTTC
V gene: TRBV7-3; D gene: TRBD2; clone size: .; J gene: TRBJ2-2; CDR3 protein: CASSLHGGGTGELFF; CDR3 DNA: TGTGCCAGCAGCTTACACGGCGGGGGCACCGGGGAGCTGTTTTTT
V gene: TRBV6-1; D gene: .; clone size: .; J gene: TRBJ2-5; CDR3 protein: CASSPLSGQETQYF; CDR3 DNA: TGTGCCAGCAGCCCCCTTAGCGGACAAGAGACCCAGTACTTC
V gene: TRBV6-4; D gene: .; clone size: .; J gene: TRBJ1-1; CDR3 protein: CASGRVEAFF; CDR3 DNA: TGTGCCAGCGGCAGGGTTGAAGCTTTCTTT
V gene: TRBV5-6; D gene: .; clone size: .; J gene: TRBJ2-2; CDR3 protein: CASSNIWGGPTNTGELFF; CDR3 DNA: TGTGCCAGCAGCAACATATGGGGGGGGCCTACGAACACCGGGGAGCTGTTTTTT
V gene: TRBV19; D gene: TRBD1; clone size: .; J gene: TRBJ2-2; CDR3 protein: CASSLRQGGTGELFF; CDR3 DNA: TGTGCCAGTAGTCTAAGACAGGGGGGCACCGGGGAGCTGTTTTTT
V gene: TRBV6-5; D gene: TRBD1; clone size: few; J gene: TRBJ1-1; CDR3 protein: CASSYWTGSSHTEAFF; CDR3 DNA: TGTGCCAGCAGTTACTGGACAGGGTCTTCGCACACTGAAGCTTTCTTT
V gene: TRBV19; D gene: TRBD1; clone size: .; J gene: TRBJ1-1; CDR3 protein: CASSKLPDRANTEAFF; CDR3 DNA: TGTGCCAGTAGTAAGCTTCCCGACAGGGCGAACACTGAAGCTTTCTTT
V gene: TRBV9; D gene: TRBD1; clone size: .; J gene: TRBJ1-2; CDR3 protein: CASSVTGQGAGGYTF; CDR3 DNA: TGTGCCAGCAGCGTTACGGGACAGGGGGCCGGTGGCTACACCTTC
V gene: TRBV4-2; D gene: TRBD2; clone size: .; J gene: TRBJ2-7; CDR3 protein: CASSQDLSGGHYEQYF; CDR3 DNA: TGTGCCAGCAGCCAAGATCTAAGCGGGGGGCACTACGAGCAGTACTTC
V gene: TRBV7-8; D gene: .; clone size: few; J gene: TRBJ1-2; CDR3 protein: CASSLREGGGGYTF; CDR3 DNA: TGTGCCAGCAGCCTCAGGGAGGGGGGTGGCGGCTACACCTTC
V gene: TRBV5-6; D gene: .; clone size: .; J gene: TRBJ2-1; CDR3 protein: CASSFINEQFF; CDR3 DNA: TGTGCCAGCAGCTTTATTAATGAGCAGTTCTTC
V gene: TRBV6-1; D gene: .; clone size: .; J gene: TRBJ1-6; CDR3 protein: CASSGRSRAGSSSYNSPLHF; CDR3 DNA: TGTGCCAGCAGTGGAAGATCGCGGGCCGGTTCTTCCTCCTATAATTCACCCCTCCACTTT
V gene: TRBV6-5; D gene: TRBD1; clone size: few; J gene: TRBJ2-7; CDR3 protein: CASTQQGLEQYF; CDR3 DNA: TGTGCCAGCACGCAACAGGGGCTCGAGCAGTACTTC
V gene: TRBV6-1; D gene: .; clone size: .; J gene: TRBJ1-6; CDR3 protein: CASSLTPNNNSPLHF; CDR3 DNA: TGTGCCAGCAGCCTGACTCCCAATAATAATTCACCCCTCCACTTT
V gene: TRBV30; D gene: .; clone size: .; J gene: TRBJ2-5; CDR3 protein: CAWRAAQETQYF; CDR3 DNA: TGTGCCTGGAGAGCGGCTCAAGAGACCCAGTACTTC
V gene: TRBV6-5; D gene: TRBD2; clone size: few; J gene: TRBJ2-1; CDR3 protein: CASTLRGSGMDEQFF; CDR3 DNA: TGTGCCAGCACCCTCAGGGGTAGCGGGATGGATGAGCAGTTCTTC
V gene: TRBV18; D gene: TRBD1; clone size: .; J gene: TRBJ1-2; CDR3 protein: CASSPDRETGYTF; CDR3 DNA: TGTGCCAGCTCACCGGACAGGGAAACGGGCTACACCTTC
V gene: TRBV6-1; D gene: .; clone size: .; J gene: TRBJ1-2; CDR3 protein: CASSEVAGAGGYTF; CDR3 DNA: TGTGCCAGCAGTGAGGTCGCAGGGGCTGGGGGCTACACCTTC
V gene: TRBV5-6; D gene: .; clone size: .; J gene: TRBJ2-3; CDR3 protein: CASSLDGSGTDTQYF; CDR3 DNA: TGTGCCAGCAGCTTGGATGGCTCTGGCACAGATACGCAGTATTTT
V gene: TRBV19; D gene: TRBD2; clone size: .; J gene: TRBJ2-5; CDR3 protein: CASSIVGGSQETQYF; CDR3 DNA: TGTGCCAGTAGTATAGTGGGGGGGAGCCAAGAGACCCAGTACTTC
V gene: TRBV7-9; D gene: .; clone size: few; J gene: TRBJ1-1; CDR3 protein: CASSLGGDTEAFF; CDR3 DNA: TGTGCCAGCAGCTTAGGGGGGGACACTGAAGCTTTCTTT
V gene: TRBV25-1; D gene: TRBD2; clone size: .; J gene: TRBJ2-1; CDR3 protein: CASHKRGGEQFF; CDR3 DNA: TGTGCCAGCCATAAGCGGGGCGGTGAGCAGTTCTTC
V gene: TRBV5-4; D gene: TRBD2; clone size: .; J gene: TRBJ2-1; CDR3 protein: CASSLEASGRGNEQFF; CDR3 DNA: TGTGCCAGCAGCTTGGAGGCTAGCGGAAGGGGCAATGAGCAGTTCTTC
V gene: TRBV2; D gene: TRBD2; clone size: .; J gene: TRBJ2-1; CDR3 protein: CASSESPASGINEQFF; CDR3 DNA: TGTGCCAGCAGTGAATCTCCGGCTAGCGGGATCAATGAGCAGTTCTTC
V gene: TRBV7-3; D gene: .; clone size: .; J gene: TRBJ1-6; CDR3 protein: CASSLSGRNSPLHF; CDR3 DNA: TGTGCCAGCAGCTTAAGCGGGCGGAATTCACCCCTCCACTTT
V gene: TRBV5-4; D gene: TRBD1; clone size: .; J gene: TRBJ1-2; CDR3 protein: CASSFQPGQGVKGYTF; CDR3 DNA: TGTGCCAGCAGCTTCCAACCGGGACAGGGTGTTAAGGGCTACACCTTC
V gene: TRBV30; D gene: .; clone size: few; J gene: TRBJ2-1; CDR3 protein: CAWSALVGGGNEQFF; CDR3 DNA: TGTGCCTGGAGCGCCTTGGTGGGAGGGGGAAATGAGCAGTTCTTC
V gene: TRBV5-4; D gene: TRBD2; clone size: .; J gene: TRBJ2-5; CDR3 protein: CASSTGTTQETQYF; CDR3 DNA: TGTGCCAGCAGCACCGGGACTACCCAAGAGACCCAGTACTTC
V gene: TRBV27; D gene: TRBD1; clone size: .; J gene: TRBJ2-2; CDR3 protein: CASSGQGPGTGELFF; CDR3 DNA: TGTGCCAGCAGTGGACAGGGCCCGGGCACCGGGGAGCTGTTTTTT
V gene: TRBV27; D gene: .; clone size: once; J gene: TRBJ1-5; CDR3 protein: CASSPVAGHQPQHF; CDR3 DNA: TGTGCCAGCAGTCCTGTGGCAGGGCATCAGCCCCAGCATTTT
V gene: TRBV5-1; D gene: .; clone size: .; J gene: TRBJ1-2; CDR3 protein: CASSSPGGKGYTF; CDR3 DNA: TGCGCCAGCAGCTCTCCGGGAGGGAAGGGCTACACCTTC
V gene: TRBV7-9; D gene: TRBD2; clone size: .; J gene: TRBJ2-2; CDR3 protein: CASSFVASGNTGELFF; CDR3 DNA: TGTGCCAGCAGCTTTGTGGCTAGCGGGAACACCGGGGAGCTGTTTTTT
V gene: TRBV6-5; D gene: .; clone size: few; J gene: TRBJ2-1; CDR3 protein: CASRRGNEQFF; CDR3 DNA: TGTGCCAGCAGGAGAGGGAATGAGCAGTTCTTC
V gene: TRBV6-5; D gene: .; clone size: .; J gene: TRBJ1-6; CDR3 protein: CASSLGRNSPLHF; CDR3 DNA: TGTGCCAGCAGTCTGGGGAGGAATTCACCCCTCCACTTT
V gene: TRBV5-1; D gene: TRBD2; clone size: .; J gene: TRBJ2-5; CDR3 protein: CASSLSLAGGQETQYF; CDR3 DNA: TGCGCCAGCAGCTTGAGCCTAGCGGGGGGACAAGAGACCCAGTACTTC
V gene: TRBV19; D gene: TRBD2; clone size: .; J gene: TRBJ2-2; CDR3 protein: CASSISGAGGLTGELFF; CDR3 DNA: TGTGCCAGTAGTATCTCCGGAGCGGGAGGGCTTACCGGGGAGCTGTTTTTT
V gene: TRBV5-1; D gene: .; clone size: once; J gene: TRBJ2-3; CDR3 protein: CASSGSTDTQYF; CDR3 DNA: TGCGCCAGCTCCGGGAGCACAGATACGCAGTATTTT
V gene: TRBV30; D gene: .; clone size: .; J gene: TRBJ2-7; CDR3 protein: CAWSGDTGLPYEQYF; CDR3 DNA: TGTGCCTGGAGTGGCGACACGGGACTGCCCTACGAGCAGTACTTC